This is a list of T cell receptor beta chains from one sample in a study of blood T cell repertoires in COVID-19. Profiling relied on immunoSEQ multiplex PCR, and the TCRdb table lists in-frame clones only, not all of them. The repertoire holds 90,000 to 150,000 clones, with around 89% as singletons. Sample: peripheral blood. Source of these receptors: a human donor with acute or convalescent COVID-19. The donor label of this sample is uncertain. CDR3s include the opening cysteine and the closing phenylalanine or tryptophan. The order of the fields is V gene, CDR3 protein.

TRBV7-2,CASSLPGMNTEAFF
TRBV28,CASSLVLLYARGEQFF
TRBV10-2,CASSESGGAINQPQHF
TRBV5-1,CASRATQAAYGYTF
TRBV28,CASETGYQPQHF
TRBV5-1,CASSLETAGADGYTF
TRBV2,CASSDNTDTQYF
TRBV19,CASSIFGALNTEAFF
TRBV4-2,CASSQDVWPSSYNEQFF
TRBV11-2,CASSLVQNTEAFF
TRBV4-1,CASSRGQASGNTIYF
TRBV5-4,CASSLVGERIGYTF
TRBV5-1,CASSFERGARGNTIYF
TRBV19,CASSPDYRRLADYNEQFF
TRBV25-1,CASSESAGWTEAFF
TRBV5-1,CASSWTGTNTEAFF
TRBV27,CASSLRGGTITGELFF
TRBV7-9,CASSSPPRTGTLYEQYF
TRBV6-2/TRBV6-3,CASSYVGGTEAFF
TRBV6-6,CASSYGAGAPRDTQYF
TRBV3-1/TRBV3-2,CASSQVSGLVSGANVLTF
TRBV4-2,CASSQDGQGGAEAFF